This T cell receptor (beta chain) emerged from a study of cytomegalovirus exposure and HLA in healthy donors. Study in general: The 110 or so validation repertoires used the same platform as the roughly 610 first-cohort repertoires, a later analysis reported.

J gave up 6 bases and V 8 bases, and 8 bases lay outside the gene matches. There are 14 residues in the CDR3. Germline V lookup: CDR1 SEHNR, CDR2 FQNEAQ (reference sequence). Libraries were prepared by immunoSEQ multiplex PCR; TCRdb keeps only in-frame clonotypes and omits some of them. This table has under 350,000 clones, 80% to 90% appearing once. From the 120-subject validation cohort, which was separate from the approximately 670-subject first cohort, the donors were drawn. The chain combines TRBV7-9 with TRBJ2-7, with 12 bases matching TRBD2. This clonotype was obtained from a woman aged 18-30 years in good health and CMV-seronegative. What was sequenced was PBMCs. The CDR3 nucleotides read TGTGCCAGCGGACGACTAGCGGGAGCCCTCGAGCAGTACTTC. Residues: CASGRLAGALEQYF. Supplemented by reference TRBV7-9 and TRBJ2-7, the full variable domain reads DTGVSQNPRHKITKRGQNVTFRCDPISEHNRLYWYRQTLGQGPEFLTYFQNEAQLEKSRLLSDRFSAERPKGSFSTLEIQRTEQGDSAMYLCASGRLAGALEQYFGPGTRLTVT.